This T cell receptor beta chain came from a study of T cells expressing NK-cell markers. Whole-study context: Among the eight sequenced donors, seven tested HCMV-seropositive and one tested seronegative.

TCRdb derives one entry per CDR3 protein from the 5' RACE reads, leaving out DNA. In all, the sample yields roughly 380,000 distinct CDR3 sequences. Of note for this clonotype: What it binds is unknown.

CDR3 length: 14 residues. In germline, CDR1 is SGHTA, CDR2 FQGTGA. General study points: The CD3+CD56-NKG2C+ fraction of a handful of donors was likewise dominated by these clonotypes.

The chain uses TRBV7-3 and TRBJ2-6. This sequence was found in a man aged 18-75 years in good health. Material: blood T cells: a sorted CD56 or NKG2C T cell subset, CD4+ or CD8+ T cells, or bulk PBMC T cells (not recorded which). This CDR3 reads CASSLIAETNVLTF.